These 30 T cell receptor beta chains were all obtained from the same sample, sequenced in a study of T cell responses to AZD1222 COVID-19 vaccine. Using immunoSEQ multiplex PCR, the repertoire was profiled, and TCRdb retains in-frame clones only, with some absent. The sample has under 150,000 clones; around nine tenths are singletons. The sequenced sample was peripheral blood, obtained on day 0 of AZD1222 vaccination. The receptors derive from an adult in good health.

The chain joins TRBV5-1 to TRBJ2-7, with D perhaps matching TRBD1 (5 bases). The CDR3 sequence is 15 residues long. V gave up 0 bases and J gave up 4 bases, with 14 bases separating them. Germline V lookup: CDR1 SGHRS, CDR2 YFSETQ. CDR3 nucleotide sequence: TGCGCCAGCAGCTTGGCAACAGGACCCGATTACGAGCAGTACTTC. It specifies CASSLATGPDYEQYF.

The rearrangement joins TRBV5-4 to TRBJ1-6; tentatively, D is TRBD1 (6 bases). The germline CDR1 and CDR2 sequences are SGHNT and YYREEE (reference sequence). The V and J ends lost 4 bases and 7 bases respectively, with 12 bases between them. This CDR3 comprises 14 residues. CDR3 amino acids: CASSISRGNSPLHF. In DNA, the CDR3 is TGTGCCAGCAGCATCTCCAGGGGCAATTCACCCCTCCACTTT.

The CDR3 sequence is CAIRRSAVNMNTEAFF. For the CDR3, the DNA is TGTGCCATCAGACGGTCGGCAGTGAATATGAACACTGAAGCTTTCTTT. The V gene is TRBV10-3, the J gene TRBJ1-1; no reliable D call. V lost 6 bases to trimming and J lost 0 bases, with 17 bases between them. From germline, CDR1 is ENHRY and CDR2 SYGVKD. This CDR3 comprises 16 residues.

The chain joins TRBV5-1 to TRBJ2-1, with D possibly being TRBD1 or TRBD2 (5 bases each). In germline, CDR1 is SGHRS, CDR2 YFSETQ. Between the trimmed V and J ends, which lost 2 bases and 5 bases, there was a span of 8 bases. CDR3 size: 13 residues. CDR3: CASSLGDHNEQFF. CDR3 in DNA: TGCGCCAGCAGCTTAGGGGACCACAATGAGCAGTTCTTC. The variable domain in full, completed from reference TRBV5-1 and TRBJ2-1, reads KAGVTQTPRYLIKTRGQQVTLSCSPISGHRSVSWYQQTPGQGLQFLFEYFSETQRNKGNFPGRFSGRQFSNSRSEMNVSTLELGDSALYLCASSLGDHNEQFFGPGTRLTVL.

This clone came up once. The gene calls are TRBV28 and TRBJ2-2, with 8 bases that match TRBD2. V shed 4 bases and J 6 bases; nucleotides not matched to a gene: 7. This CDR3 comprises 15 residues. From germline, CDR1 is MDHEN and CDR2 SYDVKM. The CDR3 DNA sequence: TGTGCCAGCAGTTCGAGCGGGAGTTTGGCCGGGGAGCTGTTTTTT. It codes for CASSSSGSLAGELFF. Full variable domain (outside the CDR3, taken from reference TRBV28 and TRBJ2-2): DVKVTQSSRYLVKRTGEKVFLECVQDMDHENMFWYRQDPGLGLRLIYFSYDVKMKEKGDIPEGYSVSREKKERFSLILESASTNQTSMYLCASSSSGSLAGELFFGEGSRLTVL.

To note about this clone: One junction end disagrees with the germline gene, perhaps due to a read error. The chain employs TRBV7-7 and TRBJ2-1; 8 bases map to TRBD1. This CDR3 has 13 amino acids. Germline V lookup: CDR1 SSHAT, CDR2 FNYEAQ (reference sequence). Written as DNA, the CDR3 is TGTGCTAGCAGCTCAGGACAGGGCAATGAGCAGTTCTTC. Amino acids: CASSSGQGNEQFF.

V is TRBV29-1 and J is TRBJ2-1, with TRBD2 matching over 14 bases. The CDR3 is made up of 17 amino acids. Trimming removed 7 bases from V and 0 bases from J; junction bases left unmatched: 8. CDR1 is SQVTM and CDR2 is ANQGSEA in the germline V gene. CDR3 residues: CSAEGLAGAFSYNEQFF. In DNA, the CDR3 is TGCAGCGCCGAGGGACTAGCGGGAGCCTTCTCCTACAATGAGCAGTTCTTC.

The gene calls are TRBV29-1 and TRBJ1-5; D call uncertain. With 7 bases removed from V and 9 bases from J, the gap between germline ends came to 13 bases. The CDR3 covers 11 residues. CDR1 is SQVTM, CDR2 ANQGSEA, per germline. The CDR3 spells CSGGEVGPQHF. The CDR3 nucleotides are TGCAGCGGAGGAGAGGTGGGGCCCCAGCATTTT.

CDR3 DNA: TGTGCCACCAGCAGAGATCTAGGGGGGCTCAACAATGAGCAGTTCTTC. This sequence encodes CATSRDLGGLNNEQFF. This chain links TRBV15 with TRBJ2-1; D is possibly TRBD1 or TRBD2 (6 bases each). V lost 0 bases to trimming and J lost 5 bases, with 14 bases between them. CDR3 length: 16 residues. Germline V CDR1 and CDR2: LNHNV, YYDKDF (reference sequence).

The chain is built from TRBV5-1 and TRBJ2-3, with D uncertain. There are 13 residues in the CDR3. With 2 bases removed from V and 7 bases from J, the gap between germline ends came to 11 bases. CDR1 is SGHRS, CDR2 YFSETQ, per germline. The CDR3 bases are TGCGCCAGCAGCTTTACCCCCGAGAATACGCAGTATTTT. Protein sequence: CASSFTPENTQYF.

This chain joins TRBV5-4 and TRBJ2-3; D is unresolved. The V gene lost 3 bases and the J gene lost 3 bases, with 8 bases spanning the gap. Germline CDR1 SGHNT, CDR2 YYREEE (reference sequence). There are 13 residues in the CDR3. This CDR3 is CASSSTFTDTQYF. DNA of the CDR3: TGTGCCAGCAGCTCGACCTTTACAGATACGCAGTATTTT.

This chain joins TRBV11-3 and TRBJ2-7, with 9 positions matching TRBD2. Germline values: CDR1 SGHNT, CDR2 YENEEA. The CDR3 sequence is 17 residues long. V was pared by 5 bases and J by 5 bases, with 16 bases of the junction left unmatched. The CDR3: CASSPRETSGRSHEQYF. As DNA, the CDR3 is TGTGCCAGCAGCCCCCGGGAAACCAGCGGGAGGTCGCACGAGCAGTACTTC.

V is TRBV7-3 and J is TRBJ2-6; D is unresolved. V was clipped by 4 bases and J by 4 bases, with 14 bases between them. The CDR3 spans 16 residues. CDR1 is SGHTA, CDR2 FQGTGA, per germline. CDR3 nucleotides: TGTGCCAGCAGCTCGTCCAAGGGTACCGGGGCCAACGTCCTGACTTTC. This encodes CASSSSKGTGANVLTF.

The rearrangement joins TRBV23-1 to TRBJ1-3, with D possibly being TRBD1 (5 bases). TRBV23-1 is placed among ORFs of uncertain function. The CDR3 has 16 amino acids. Trimming shortened V by 3 bases and J by 0 bases, and 12 bases separated the two germline ends. The CDR3 protein is CASSHGGGGSGNTIYF. CDR3 coding DNA: TGCGCCAGCAGTCACGGGGGTGGCGGCTCTGGAAACACCATATATTTT.

The rearrangement links TRBV24-1 to TRBJ1-2, with a weak D call TRBD1 (5 bases). CDR3 length equals 13 residues. V lost 1 base to trimming and J lost 8 bases, with 10 bases between them. CDR1 is KGHDR and CDR2 is SFDVKD in the germline V gene. The CDR3 nucleotides read TGTGCCACCAGTGATTTCACGGGGCGAGGCTACACCTTC. Protein sequence: CATSDFTGRGYTF.

The chain employs TRBV7-9 and TRBJ2-7; 9 bases line up with TRBD1. The germline V gene has CDR1 SEHNR and CDR2 FQNEAQ (reference sequence). The CDR3 runs to 17 residues. V lost 4 bases to trimming and J lost 1 base; unmatched junction nucleotides: 11. This CDR3 is CASSSRYGTGMSYEQYF. The CDR3 DNA follows: TGTGCCAGCAGCTCCCGTTATGGGACAGGGATGTCCTACGAGCAGTACTTC.

J is TRBJ2-2 and V is TRBV27; tentatively, D is TRBD2 (5 bases). V was clipped by 5 bases and J by 3 bases, with 10 bases between them. Germline values: CDR1 MNHEY, CDR2 SMNVEV (reference sequence). CDR3 length: 14 residues. The CDR3 coding sequence is TGTGCCAGCAGTCCCTTCGGGGACACCGGGGAGCTGTTTTTT. Translating it yields CASSPFGDTGELFF.

V and J are TRBV7-9 and TRBJ1-1, with D perhaps TRBD1 (6 bases). Germline CDR1 reads SEHNR; CDR2 reads FQNEAQ (reference sequence). Trimming left V 5 bases short and J 1 base short, with 14 bases between. There are 15 residues in the CDR3. CDR3: CASSPEGGPNTEAFF. CDR3 sequence (DNA): TGTGCCAGCAGCCCCGAGGGGGGGCCGAACACTGAAGCTTTCTTT. The whole variable domain, filled in from reference TRBV7-9 and TRBJ1-1, reads DTGVSQNPRHKITKRGQNVTFRCDPISEHNRLYWYRQTLGQGPEFLTYFQNEAQLEKSRLLSDRFSAERPKGSFSTLEIQRTEQGDSAMYLCASSPEGGPNTEAFFGQGTRLTVV.

The V and J genes are TRBV30 and TRBJ2-1, with D tentatively TRBD1 (6 bases). V lost 0 bases and J 0 bases, leaving 18 bases between the germline ends. The CDR3 has 18 residues. The V gene's germline CDR1 is GTSNPN and CDR2 SVGIG (reference sequence). The CDR3 sequence: CAWSVRGFGRSSYNEQFF. The CDR3 bases are TGTGCCTGGAGTGTAAGGGGGTTCGGGCGGAGCTCCTACAATGAGCAGTTCTTC.

This clone came up a few times. This chain connects TRBV7-9 to TRBJ1-2, with TRBD1 matching 8 bases. The CDR3 spans 17 residues. Germline lookup yields CDR1 SEHNR and CDR2 FQNEAQ (reference sequence). Trimming at V came to 3 bases and at J to 7 bases, leaving 16 bases not matched to a gene. The CDR3 region has the DNA TGTGCCAGCAGCTTTACGGCGGCGAGAGGACAGGGTTTTGGCTACACCTTC. Encoded protein: CASSFTAARGQGFGYTF.

V and J are TRBV5-4 and TRBJ2-1; 8 bases agree with TRBD2. V dropped 2 bases and J dropped 5; count of bases not matched to a gene: 3. Per germline, CDR1 SGHNT and CDR2 YYREEE (reference sequence). This CDR3 is 14 amino acids long. The CDR3 region has the DNA TGTGCCAGCAGCTTAGCGGGAGCGGACAATGAGCAGTTCTTC. As protein: CASSLAGADNEQFF.

V gene TRBV5-1 combines with J gene TRBJ2-7; possibly TRBD1 for D (6 bases). With 7 bases removed from V and 2 bases from J, the gap between germline ends came to 19 bases. This CDR3 has 15 amino acids. Germline V gene sequence: CDR1 SGHRS, CDR2 YFSETQ. The CDR3 nucleotides read TGCGCCAGCCGCCGGGACACCACACCGGCCTACGAGCAGTACTTC. As protein: CASRRDTTPAYEQYF.

CDR3 bases: TGTGCCAGCAGCTTAGGGACAGGTGGGAGCAATCAGCCCCAGCATTTT. Protein sequence: CASSLGTGGSNQPQHF. The J gene is TRBJ1-5, the V gene TRBV11-2; 7 bases are shared with TRBD1. Germline values: CDR1 SGHAT, CDR2 FQNNGV. This CDR3 is 16 amino acids long. With V trimmed by 1 base and J by 1 base, 4 bases remained unmatched.

Points on this clone: Mismatch with germline at one junction end may stem from a read error. V is TRBV28 and J is TRBJ1-2, with D maybe TRBD1 (5 bases). Germline CDR1 reads MDHEN; CDR2 reads SYDVKM. The CDR3 has 15 amino acids. The CDR3 sequence is CATSPPLNGALGYTF. The CDR3 nucleotides read TGTGCCACCAGTCCTCCCCTAAACGGGGCCTTGGGCTACACCTTC.

This rearrangement joins TRBV30 to TRBJ1-6; no firm D call. Germline assignment: CDR1 GTSNPN and CDR2 SVGIG (reference sequence). Trimming removed 5 bases at V and 5 bases at J, with 7 bases between. CDR3 length equals 12 residues. The CDR3 DNA follows: TGTGCCTGGGGGGTGAATAATTCACCCCTCCACTTT. It yields the protein CAWGVNNSPLHF.

V usage is TRBV19 and J usage is TRBJ1-1, with D tentatively TRBD1 (6 bases). V dropped 7 bases and J dropped 4 bases, with 16 bases sitting between them. CDR1 and CDR2 from the germline V gene are LNHDA and SQIVND (reference sequence). The CDR3 has 14 residues. CDR3 protein: CASTPWTVGTEAFF. The CDR3 DNA follows: TGTGCCAGTACCCCCTGGACAGTGGGCACTGAAGCTTTCTTT.

The rearrangement links TRBV24-1 to TRBJ2-1; 8 bases line up with TRBD2. V dropped 5 bases and J dropped 1; count of bases not matched to a gene: 3. The CDR3 runs to 15 residues. From germline, CDR1 is KGHDR and CDR2 SFDVKD. The CDR3: CATSGGTRSYNEQFF. CDR3 coding DNA: TGTGCCACCAGTGGAGGGACTAGATCCTACAATGAGCAGTTCTTC.

Written as DNA, the CDR3 is TGTGCCAGTACCCCCTCCGGGACTAGAAGGGGCGAGCAGTACTTC. Encoded protein: CASTPSGTRRGEQYF. This sequence joins TRBV19 and TRBJ2-7; 8 nucleotides align to TRBD2. Germline V lookup: CDR1 LNHDA, CDR2 SQIVND (reference sequence). The CDR3 extends over 15 amino acids. V trimming: 7 bases; J trimming: 6 bases; junction bases outside the gene matches: 14.

The chain uses TRBV7-9 and TRBJ2-7; 9 nucleotides line up with TRBD1. Trimming took 5 bases from V and 0 from J; bases not matched to a gene: 17. CDR1 SEHNR and CDR2 FQNEAQ come from the germline V gene (reference sequence). This CDR3 spans 19 amino acids. The DNA for the CDR3 is TGTGCCAGCAGCCTTAGCCCCTCCACAGGGGGCTTAAGCTCCTACGAGCAGTACTTC. As protein: CASSLSPSTGGLSSYEQYF.

V is TRBV30 and J is TRBJ1-1; a possible D gene is TRBD1 (5 bases). Trimming shortened V by 2 bases and J by 0 bases, and 7 bases separated the two germline ends. The length of the CDR3 is 13 residues. Germline V gene lookup returns CDR1 GTSNPN and CDR2 SVGIG (reference sequence). CDR3 DNA sequence: TGTGCCTGGAGTCGGGGGGTGAACACTGAAGCTTTCTTT. It translates to CAWSRGVNTEAFF.